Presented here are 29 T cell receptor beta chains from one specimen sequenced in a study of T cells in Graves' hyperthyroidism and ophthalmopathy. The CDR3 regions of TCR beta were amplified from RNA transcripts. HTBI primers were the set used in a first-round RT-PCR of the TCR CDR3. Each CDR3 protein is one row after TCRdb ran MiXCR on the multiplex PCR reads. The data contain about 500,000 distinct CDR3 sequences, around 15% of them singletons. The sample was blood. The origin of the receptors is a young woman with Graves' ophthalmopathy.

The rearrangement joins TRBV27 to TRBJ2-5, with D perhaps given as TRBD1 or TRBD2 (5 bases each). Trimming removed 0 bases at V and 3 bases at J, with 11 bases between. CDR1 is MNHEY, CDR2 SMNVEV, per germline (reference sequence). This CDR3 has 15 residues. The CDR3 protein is CASSLSKVGEETQYF. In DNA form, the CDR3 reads TGTGCCAGCAGTTTATCGAAGGTGGGGGAAGAGACCCAGTACTTC.

CDR3 region: CASSPGQRQETQYF. The CDR3 region has the DNA TGTGCCAGCAGCCCTGGACAGCGACAAGAGACCCAGTACTTC. The chain recombines TRBV5-8 with TRBJ2-5, with TRBD1 as a possible D gene (6 bases). This CDR3 has 14 residues. The V and J ends lost 4 bases and 2 bases respectively, with 12 bases between them. Germline values: CDR1 SGHTS, CDR2 YDEGEE.

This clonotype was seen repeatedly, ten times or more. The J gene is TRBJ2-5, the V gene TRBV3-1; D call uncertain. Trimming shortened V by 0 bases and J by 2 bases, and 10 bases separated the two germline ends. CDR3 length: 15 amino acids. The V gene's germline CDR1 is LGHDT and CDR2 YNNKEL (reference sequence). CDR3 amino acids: CASSQDLTDQETQYF. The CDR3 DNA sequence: TGTGCCAGCAGCCAAGATCTTACGGATCAAGAGACCCAGTACTTC.

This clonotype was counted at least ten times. CDR3 in amino acids: CASSLNRRLNTEAFF. The CDR3 coding sequence is TGTGCCAGCAGTTTAAATCGGCGGTTGAACACTGAAGCTTTCTTT. The gene calls are TRBV28 and TRBJ1-1; no clear D. This CDR3 comprises 15 residues. Trimming shortened V by 2 bases and J by 0 bases, and 10 bases separated the two germline ends. Germline loops: CDR1 MDHEN, CDR2 SYDVKM.

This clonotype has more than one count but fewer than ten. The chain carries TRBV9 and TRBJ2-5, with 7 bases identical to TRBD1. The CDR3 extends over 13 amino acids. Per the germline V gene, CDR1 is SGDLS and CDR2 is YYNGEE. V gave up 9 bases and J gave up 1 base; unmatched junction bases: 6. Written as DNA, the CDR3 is TGTGCCAACGAGCGACAGGGCCAAGAGACCCAGTACTTC. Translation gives CANERQGQETQYF.

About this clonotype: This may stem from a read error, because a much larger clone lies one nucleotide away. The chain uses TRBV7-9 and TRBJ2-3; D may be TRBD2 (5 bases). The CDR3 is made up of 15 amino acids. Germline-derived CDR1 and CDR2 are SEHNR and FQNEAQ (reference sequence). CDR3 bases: TGTGTCAGCAGCTTAGGCGACTACCGCACAGATACGCAGTATTTT. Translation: CVSSLGDYRTDTQYF.

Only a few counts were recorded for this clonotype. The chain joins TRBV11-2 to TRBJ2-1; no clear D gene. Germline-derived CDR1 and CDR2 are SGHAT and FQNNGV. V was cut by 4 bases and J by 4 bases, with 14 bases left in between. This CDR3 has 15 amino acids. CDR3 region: CASSSEWAGYNEQFF. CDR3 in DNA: TGTGCCAGCAGCTCTGAATGGGCCGGTTACAATGAGCAGTTCTTC.

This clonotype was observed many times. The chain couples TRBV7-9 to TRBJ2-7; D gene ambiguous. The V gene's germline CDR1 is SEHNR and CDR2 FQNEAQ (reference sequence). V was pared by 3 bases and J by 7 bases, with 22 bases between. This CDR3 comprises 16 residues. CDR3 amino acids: CASSLNLGGEVREQYF. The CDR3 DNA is TGTGCCAGCAGCTTGAACCTCGGCGGAGAGGTCCGGGAGCAGTACTTC.

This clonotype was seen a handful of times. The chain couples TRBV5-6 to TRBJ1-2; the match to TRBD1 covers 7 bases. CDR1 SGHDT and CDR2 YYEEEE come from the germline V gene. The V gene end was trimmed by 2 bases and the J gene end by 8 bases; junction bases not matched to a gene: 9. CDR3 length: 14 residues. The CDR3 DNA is TGTGCCAGCAGCTTAGATACAGGGGCCGACGGCTACACCTTC. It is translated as CASSLDTGADGYTF.

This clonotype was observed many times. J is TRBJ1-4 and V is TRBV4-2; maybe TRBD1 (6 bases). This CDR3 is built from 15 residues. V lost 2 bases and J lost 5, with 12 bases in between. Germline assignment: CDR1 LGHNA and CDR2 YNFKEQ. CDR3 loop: CASSQLGGGNEKLFF. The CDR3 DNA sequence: TGTGCCAGCAGCCAACTGGGAGGGGGGAATGAAAAACTGTTTTTT.

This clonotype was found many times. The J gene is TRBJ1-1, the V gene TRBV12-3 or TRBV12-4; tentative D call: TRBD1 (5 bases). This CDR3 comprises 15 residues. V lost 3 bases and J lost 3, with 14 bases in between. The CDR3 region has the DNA TGTGCCAGCAGTTTCAGGGCGGGTCGGGACACTGAAGCTTTCTTT. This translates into CASSFRAGRDTEAFF.

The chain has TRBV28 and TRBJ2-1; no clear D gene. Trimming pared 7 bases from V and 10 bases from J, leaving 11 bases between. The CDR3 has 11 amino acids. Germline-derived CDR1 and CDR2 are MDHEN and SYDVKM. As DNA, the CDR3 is TGTGCCAGCAATGATTTTTGGGAGCAGTTCTTC. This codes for CASNDFWEQFF.

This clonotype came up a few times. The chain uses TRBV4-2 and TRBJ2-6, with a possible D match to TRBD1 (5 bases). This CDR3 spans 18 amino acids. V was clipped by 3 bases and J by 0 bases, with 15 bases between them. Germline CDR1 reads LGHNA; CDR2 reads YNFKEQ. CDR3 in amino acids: CASSQYDSNPSGANVLTF. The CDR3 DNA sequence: TGTGCCAGCAGCCAGTACGACAGTAACCCCTCTGGGGCCAACGTCCTGACTTTC.

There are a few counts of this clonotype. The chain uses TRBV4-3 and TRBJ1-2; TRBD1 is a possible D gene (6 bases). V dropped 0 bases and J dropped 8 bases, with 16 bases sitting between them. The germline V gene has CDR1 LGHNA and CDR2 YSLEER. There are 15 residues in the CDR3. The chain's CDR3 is CASSQEVQGTSGYTF. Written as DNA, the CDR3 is TGCGCCAGCAGCCAAGAAGTACAGGGCACATCAGGCTACACCTTC.

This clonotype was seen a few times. The CDR3 nucleotides are TGTGCCACCGATAGCGGGGCCCACACCGGGGAGCTGTTTTTT. Protein: CATDSGAHTGELFF. The chain has TRBV28 and TRBJ2-2, with TRBD2 matching over 8 bases. Germline V lookup: CDR1 MDHEN, CDR2 SYDVKM. This CDR3 has 14 amino acids. V trimming: 10 bases; J trimming: 3 bases; junction bases outside the gene matches: 7. The full variable domain, its missing parts supplied by reference TRBV28 and TRBJ2-2, is DVKVTQSSRYLVKRTGEKVFLECVQDMDHENMFWYRQDPGLGLRLIYFSYDVKMKEKGDIPEGYSVSREKKERFSLILESASTNQTSMYLCATDSGAHTGELFFGEGSRLTVL.

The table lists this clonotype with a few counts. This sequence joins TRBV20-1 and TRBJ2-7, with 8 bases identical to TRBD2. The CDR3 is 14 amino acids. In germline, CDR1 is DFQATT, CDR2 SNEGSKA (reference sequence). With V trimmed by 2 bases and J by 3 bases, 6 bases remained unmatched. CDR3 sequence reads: CSARRPTSGYEQYF. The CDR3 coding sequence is TGCAGTGCTAGAAGGCCCACTAGCGGCTACGAGCAGTACTTC.

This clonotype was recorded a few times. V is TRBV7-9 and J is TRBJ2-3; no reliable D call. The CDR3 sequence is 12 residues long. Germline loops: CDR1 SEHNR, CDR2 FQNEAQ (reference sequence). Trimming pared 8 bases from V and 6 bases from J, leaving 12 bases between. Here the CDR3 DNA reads TGTGCCAGCCAACAATGGGTGGATACGCAGTATTTT. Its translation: CASQQWVDTQYF.

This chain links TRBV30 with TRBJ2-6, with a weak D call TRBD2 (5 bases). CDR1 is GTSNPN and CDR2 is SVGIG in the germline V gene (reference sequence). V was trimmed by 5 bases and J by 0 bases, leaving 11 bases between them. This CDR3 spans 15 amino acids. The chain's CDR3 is CAWSEGSSGANVLTF. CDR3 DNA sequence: TGTGCCTGGTCTGAGGGCTCCTCTGGGGCCAACGTCCTGACTTTC.

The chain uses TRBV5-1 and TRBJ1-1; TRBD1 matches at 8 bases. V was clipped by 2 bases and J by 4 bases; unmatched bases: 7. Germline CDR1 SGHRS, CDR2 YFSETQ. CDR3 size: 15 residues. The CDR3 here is CASSLAGGVGTEAFF. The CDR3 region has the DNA TGCGCCAGCAGCTTAGCAGGGGGCGTTGGCACTGAAGCTTTCTTT.

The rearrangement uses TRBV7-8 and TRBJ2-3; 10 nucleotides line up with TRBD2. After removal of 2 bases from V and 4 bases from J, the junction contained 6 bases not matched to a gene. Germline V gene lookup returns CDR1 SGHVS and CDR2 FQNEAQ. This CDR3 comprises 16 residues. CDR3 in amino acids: CASSLYLAGAADTQYF. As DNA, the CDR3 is TGTGCCAGCAGCTTATATCTAGCGGGAGCGGCAGATACGCAGTATTTT.

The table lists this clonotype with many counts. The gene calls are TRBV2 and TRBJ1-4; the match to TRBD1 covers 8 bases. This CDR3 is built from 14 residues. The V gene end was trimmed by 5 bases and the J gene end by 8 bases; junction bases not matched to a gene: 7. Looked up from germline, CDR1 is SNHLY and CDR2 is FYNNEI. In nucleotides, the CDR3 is TGTGCCAGCAGTCCGCCAGCAGGGGGCGAAAAACTGTTTTTT. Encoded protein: CASSPPAGGEKLFF.

For the CDR3, the DNA is TGTGCCAGCAGAACACCCGGGGGAGACAGCCGGACCGGGGAGCTGTTTTTT. Protein sequence: CASRTPGGDSRTGELFF. This chain uses TRBV12-3 or TRBV12-4 with TRBJ2-2, with D possibly being TRBD2 (6 bases). There are 17 residues in the CDR3. V was trimmed by 6 bases and J by 5 bases, leaving 22 bases between them.

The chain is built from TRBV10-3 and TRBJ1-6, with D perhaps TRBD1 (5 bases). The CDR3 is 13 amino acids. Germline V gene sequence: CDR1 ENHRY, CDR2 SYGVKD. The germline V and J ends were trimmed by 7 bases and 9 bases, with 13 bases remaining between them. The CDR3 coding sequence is TGTGCCATCAAAGAGGGGTTAGTTTCACCCCTCCACTTT. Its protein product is CAIKEGLVSPLHF.

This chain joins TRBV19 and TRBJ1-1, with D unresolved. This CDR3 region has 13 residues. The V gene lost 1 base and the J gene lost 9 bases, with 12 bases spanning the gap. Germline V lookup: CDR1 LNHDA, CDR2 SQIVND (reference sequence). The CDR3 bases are TGTGCCAGTAGTATAGCCCCTTCCGCGCAAGCTTTCTTT. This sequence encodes CASSIAPSAQAFF. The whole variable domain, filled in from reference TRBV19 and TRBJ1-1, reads DGGITQSPKYLFRKEGQNVTLSCEQNLNHDAMYWYRQDPGQGLRLIYYSQIVNDFQKGDIAEGYSVSREKKESFPLTVTSAQKNPTAFYLCASSIAPSAQAFFGQGTRLTVV.

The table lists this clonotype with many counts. This CDR3 is CASSPPSYEQYF. For the CDR3, the DNA is TGTGCCAGCAGCCCCCCTAGCTACGAGCAGTACTTC. The rearrangement uses TRBV18 and TRBJ2-7; no clear D. From germline, CDR1 is KGHSH and CDR2 LQKENI. V was trimmed by 8 bases and J by 3 bases, leaving 11 bases between them. The CDR3 consists of 12 residues.

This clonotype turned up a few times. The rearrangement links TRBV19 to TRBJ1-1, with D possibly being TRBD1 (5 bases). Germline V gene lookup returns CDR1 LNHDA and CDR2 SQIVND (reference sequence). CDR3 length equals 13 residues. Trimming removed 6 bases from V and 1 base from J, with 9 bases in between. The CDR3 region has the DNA TGTGCCAGTAGGATACAGGCGAACACTGAAGCTTTCTTT. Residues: CASRIQANTEAFF.

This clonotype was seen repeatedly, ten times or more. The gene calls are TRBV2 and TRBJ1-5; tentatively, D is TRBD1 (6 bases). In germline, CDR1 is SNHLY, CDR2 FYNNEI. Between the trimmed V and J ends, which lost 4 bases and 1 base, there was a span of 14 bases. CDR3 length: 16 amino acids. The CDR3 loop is CASSGTATGSNQPQHF. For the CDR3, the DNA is TGTGCCAGCAGTGGAACGGCCACAGGGAGCAATCAGCCCCAGCATTTT.

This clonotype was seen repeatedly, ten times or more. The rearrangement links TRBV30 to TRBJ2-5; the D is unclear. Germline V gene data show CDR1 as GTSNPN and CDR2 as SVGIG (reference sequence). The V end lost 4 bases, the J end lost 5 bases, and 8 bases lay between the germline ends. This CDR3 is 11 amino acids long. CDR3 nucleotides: TGTGCCTGGACAGCCTCGGAGACCCAGTACTTC. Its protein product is CAWTASETQYF.

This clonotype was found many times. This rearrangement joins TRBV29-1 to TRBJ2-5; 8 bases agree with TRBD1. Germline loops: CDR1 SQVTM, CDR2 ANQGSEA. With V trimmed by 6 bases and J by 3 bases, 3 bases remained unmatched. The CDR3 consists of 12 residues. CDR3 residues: CSVMTGEETQYF. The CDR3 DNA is TGCAGCGTGATGACAGGGGAAGAGACCCAGTACTTC.